This TCR beta chain appears in the sequencing data of a study of shared clonotypes between healthy human individuals. The CDR3 extends over 16 amino acids. V lost 6 bases and J lost 4, with 18 bases in between. Germline V gene sequence: CDR1 MDHEN, CDR2 SYDVKM. To note about this clone: Its antigen is unidentified.

Study conclusions and caveats: Larger estimated richness was generally seen in naive subsets than in memory subsets. Non-shared clonotypes were found to have lower generation probabilities than the clonotypes that were shared by all four of the sorted-subset donors. Sequencing depth was a factor that was expected to affect clonotype sharing among donors.

Sequenced by immunoSEQ multiplex PCR; TCRdb stores in-frame clones only, minus some. The sample includes some 2.3 million clones, 85% to 95% of them seen just once. A CD45RA+ naive subset and a CD45RA-negative memory subset were split from CD4+ cells. The rearrangement links TRBV28 to TRBJ2-2, with D perhaps being TRBD1 or TRBD2 (6 bases each). The specimen was naive CD4+ T cells from PBMCs. Subset denoted: CD45RA+ positively selected. This TCR came from a young man in good health. Some clones in this sample may be carry-over from other donors' samples. The CDR3 spells CASSRPWGASTGELFF. The CDR3 DNA follows: TGTGCCAGCAGCCGCCCGTGGGGGGCTAGCACCGGGGAGCTGTTTTTT.